These 25 T cell receptor beta chains were sequenced from one sample in a study of CD8+CD57+ T cells in acquired aplastic anemia. It was genomic DNA that served as the template for profiling TCR beta VDJ and CDR3. TCRdb processed the reads anew with MiXCR; each CDR3 protein has one entry. The profile covers 68,000 or so distinct CDR3 sequences, with around half appearing a single time and about 8.9% taken by the ten largest. Source material: sorted CD4+, CD8+, or CD8+CD57+ T cells (not recorded which) from PBMCs. All receptors come from a human donor in good health, serving as a control.

The rearrangement links TRBV10-3 to TRBJ2-7; D may be TRBD2 (5 bases). This CDR3 contains 15 residues. The ends were cut back, 5 bases at V and 0 bases at J, with 14 bases in the middle. Germline lookup yields CDR1 ENHRY and CDR2 SYGVKD. The CDR3 bases are TGTGCCATCAGTAGCCGGCGGGCCTCCTCCTACGAGCAGTACTTC. Encoded protein: CAISSRRASSYEQYF.

V usage is TRBV25-1 and J usage is TRBJ1-3; 9 bases are a match to TRBD1. CDR3 length: 14 amino acids. Germline trimming cut 6 bases from V and 4 bases from J; bases unmatched to any gene: 4. Germline V gene data show CDR1 as MGHDK and CDR2 as SYGVNS. The DNA of the CDR3 is TGTGCCAGCAGCGGGGGACAGGGAGGAAACACCATATATTTT. Its translation: CASSGGQGGNTIYF.

The chain joins TRBV24-1 to TRBJ1-4, with D possibly TRBD1 on 5 matching bases. V was pared by 9 bases and J by 4 bases, with 8 bases between. Germline CDR1 KGHDR, CDR2 SFDVKD. This CDR3 is 12 amino acids long. CDR3 amino acids: CATPGRNEKLFF. The CDR3 nucleotides are TGTGCCACCCCAGGGCGTAATGAAAAACTGTTTTTT.

This clonotype has just a few counts. The V gene is TRBV7-8, the J gene TRBJ2-7; no reliable D call. CDR1 is SGHVS and CDR2 is FQNEAQ in the germline V gene. Trimming left V 1 base short and J 1 base short, with 5 bases between. The CDR3 is made up of 13 amino acids. The CDR3: CASSLDQSYEQYF. The CDR3 DNA follows: TGTGCCAGCAGCTTAGACCAATCCTACGAGCAGTACTTC.

This clonotype was counted only a few times. The CDR3 bases are TGTGCCACCAGCAGAGATAGACAAACAGAGCAGTACTTC. This gives the protein CATSRDRQTEQYF. The chain combines TRBV15 with TRBJ2-7; D ambiguous. CDR3 length: 13 amino acids. Deletions cut 0 bases from V and 7 bases from J, with 10 bases between. Germline lookup yields CDR1 LNHNV and CDR2 YYDKDF (reference sequence).

By share, this clonotype counts as medium-sized. This chain joins TRBV10-3 and TRBJ1-1; D unclear. V lost 5 bases to trimming and J lost 1 base, with 5 bases between them. The CDR3 has 12 residues. Germline CDR1 ENHRY, CDR2 SYGVKD. The CDR3 sequence is CAISPPNTEAFF. The CDR3 nucleotides read TGTGCCATCAGTCCCCCGAACACTGAAGCTTTCTTT.

The chain has TRBV14 and TRBJ1-6; 7 bases align to TRBD1. The CDR3 extends over 15 amino acids. CDR1 and CDR2 (germline): SGHDN, FVKESK. The ends lost 6 bases at V and 5 bases at J; junction bases unmatched: 7. The CDR3 region is CASSFMGTDNSPLHF. CDR3 coding DNA: TGTGCCAGCAGTTTTATGGGGACAGATAATTCACCCCTCCACTTT.

This clonotype showed up just once. The V call is TRBV9, the J call TRBJ2-1, with 10 bases identical to TRBD2. The CDR3 covers 18 residues. From germline, CDR1 is SGDLS and CDR2 YYNGEE. Trimming removed 0 bases from V and 3 bases from J; junction bases left unmatched: 9. This CDR3 reads CASSVARASGSVYNEQFF. CDR3 nucleotides: TGTGCCAGCAGCGTAGCTCGGGCTAGCGGGAGTGTCTACAATGAGCAGTTCTTC. Combining the CDR3 with reference TRBV9 and TRBJ2-1 gives the whole variable domain DSGVTQTPKHLITATGQRVTLRCSPRSGDLSVYWYQQSLDQGLQFLIQYYNGEERAKGNILERFSAQQFPDLHSELNLSSLELGDSALYFCASSVARASGSVYNEQFFGPGTRLTVL.

This sequence joins TRBV11-2 and TRBJ2-7; D remains unclear. V was clipped by 4 bases and J by 4 bases, with 5 bases between them. CDR3 size: 11 residues. Germline assignment: CDR1 SGHAT and CDR2 FQNNGV. The CDR3 reads CASSSFYEQYF. CDR3 coding DNA: TGTGCCAGCAGCTCCTTTTACGAGCAGTACTTC. Combining the CDR3 with reference TRBV11-2 and TRBJ2-7 gives the whole variable domain EAGVAQSPRYKIIEKRQSVAFWCNPISGHATLYWYQQILGQGPKLLIQFQNNGVVDDSQLPKDRFSAERLKGVDSTLKIQPAKLEDSAVYLCASSSFYEQYFGPGTRLTVT.

Worth noting for this clonotype: The junction does not match germline at one end; this may be a read error. V is TRBV2 and J is TRBJ2-7; 9 nucleotides align to TRBD2. CDR1 SNHLY and CDR2 FYNNEI come from the germline V gene. The CDR3 runs to 16 residues. CDR3 coding DNA: TGTGCCAGCAAGGAGTGGGAACTAGCGGGTTCCTACGGGCAGTACTTC. Protein: CASKEWELAGSYGQYF.

This clonotype was counted many times. The chain carries TRBV4-1 and TRBJ1-2, with a possible D match to TRBD1 (6 bases). V gave up 0 bases and J gave up 3 bases, with 20 bases separating them. The CDR3 is 18 amino acids. Germline CDR1 and CDR2: MGHRA and YSYEKL. The CDR3: CASSQDISTPEGDYGYTF. DNA for the CDR3: TGCGCCAGCAGCCAAGATATAAGCACGCCAGAGGGGGACTATGGCTACACCTTC.

The chain couples TRBV4-3 to TRBJ2-2, with TRBD1 matching over 9 bases. J gave up 2 bases and V 4 bases, and 5 bases lay outside the gene matches. The CDR3 runs to 16 residues. Per the germline V gene, CDR1 is LGHNA and CDR2 is YSLEER. The CDR3 DNA sequence: TGCGCCAGCAGCCCCACAGGGGGCGGCAACACCGGGGAGCTGTTTTTT. It translates to CASSPTGGGNTGELFF.

The chain has TRBV10-1 and TRBJ2-1; 10 bases are a match to TRBD2. CDR1 and CDR2 (germline): WNHNN, SYGVQD (reference sequence). With V trimmed by 3 bases and J by 9 bases, 5 bases remained unmatched. The CDR3 is made up of 14 amino acids. CDR3 sequence: CASSETSGDFEQFF. The CDR3 nucleotides read TGCGCCAGCAGTGAAACTAGCGGGGATTTTGAGCAGTTCTTC.

This sequence joins TRBV19 and TRBJ2-5; D call uncertain. Germline loops: CDR1 LNHDA, CDR2 SQIVND (reference sequence). The V gene lost 3 bases and the J gene lost 1 base, with 6 bases spanning the gap. This CDR3 contains 13 residues. The CDR3 DNA is TGTGCCAGTAGTATGCTGGTCCAAGAGACCCAGTACTTC. Its protein product is CASSMLVQETQYF.

This clonotype was seen at least ten times. The gene calls are TRBV5-6 and TRBJ2-7; 9 nucleotides line up with TRBD1. Germline-derived CDR1 and CDR2 are SGHDT and YYEEEE. This CDR3 is 15 amino acids long. The V and J ends lost 2 bases and 6 bases, in that order; junction bases with no gene match: 9. The CDR3 DNA is TGTGCCAGCAGCTTCGGGACAGGGATGCTGGGCGAGCAGTACTTC. Its protein product is CASSFGTGMLGEQYF.

This clonotype was detected many times. Written as DNA, the CDR3 is TGTGCCAGCAGCTTACCCGTAGCGGACAGTCTCTCCTACGAGCAGTACTTC. Protein product: CASSLPVADSLSYEQYF. V usage is TRBV7-9 and J usage is TRBJ2-7; the D call may be TRBD1 or TRBD2 (6 bases each). V was trimmed by 2 bases and J by 0 bases, leaving 17 bases between them. This CDR3 spans 17 amino acids. Germline V gene lookup returns CDR1 SEHNR and CDR2 FQNEAQ (reference sequence).

This clonotype was picked up many times. The chain recombines TRBV30 with TRBJ1-1; 8 nucleotides agree with TRBD1. With V trimmed by 8 bases and J by 4 bases, 6 bases remained unmatched. Germline lookup yields CDR1 GTSNPN and CDR2 SVGIG (reference sequence). The length of the CDR3 is 12 residues. The CDR3 DNA reads TGTGCCGGACACAGGGGGGGCACTGAAGCTTTCTTT. It specifies CAGHRGGTEAFF. Drawing the rest from reference TRBV30 and TRBJ1-1, the complete variable domain is SQTIHQWPATLVQPVGSPLSLECTVEGTSNPNLYWYRQAAGRGLQLLFYSVGIGQISSEVPQNLSASRPQDRQFILSSKKLLLSDSGFYLCAGHRGGTEAFFGQGTRLTVV.

This clonotype was seen ten or more times. The DNA of the CDR3 is TGTGCCAGCAGCTTATTAGGGCACGGGGAGCTGTTTTTT. This sequence encodes CASSLLGHGELFF. The V and J genes are TRBV7-3 and TRBJ2-2; D is unclear. Trimming removed 2 bases from V and 7 bases from J, with 8 bases in between. This CDR3 is built from 13 residues. Germline CDR1 is SGHTA and CDR2 is FQGTGA.

The V gene is TRBV19, the J gene TRBJ1-6, with 7 bases matching TRBD1. CDR1 is LNHDA and CDR2 is SQIVND in the germline V gene (reference sequence). The V gene end was trimmed by 9 bases and the J gene end by 7 bases; junction bases not matched to a gene: 21. There are 18 residues in the CDR3. CDR3 in amino acids: CASSFLYIRDSINSPLHF. The CDR3 region has the DNA TGTGCCAGCAGTTTCCTATATATCCGGGACAGCATCAATTCACCCCTCCACTTT.

In its sample, this clonotype is medium-sized. This sequence joins TRBV7-2 and TRBJ1-2, with a tentative D call TRBD1 (6 bases). This CDR3 has 12 amino acids. Trimming took off 8 bases at V and 4 bases at J, with 11 bases between the two ends. The germline V gene has CDR1 SGHTA and CDR2 FQGNSA. The CDR3: CASRRGGYGYTF. Here the CDR3 DNA reads TGTGCCAGCCGCAGGGGTGGCTATGGCTACACCTTC.

This clonotype was detected only a few times. V usage is TRBV20-1 and J usage is TRBJ2-1, with D perhaps being TRBD1 or TRBD2 (5 bases each). Germline V gene lookup returns CDR1 DFQATT and CDR2 SNEGSKA (reference sequence). V was pared by 6 bases and J by 5 bases, with 17 bases between. The CDR3 is 14 residues long. CDR3 sequence (DNA): TGCAGTGCGCAACGAGGGGCCTCAAACAATGAGCAGTTCTTC. Translation gives CSAQRGASNNEQFF.

This clonotype was detected ten times or more. V and J are TRBV4-2 and TRBJ1-1, with a possible D match to TRBD1 (6 bases). Between the trimmed V and J ends, which lost 4 bases and 2 bases, there was a span of 11 bases. The CDR3 consists of 14 residues. The germline V gene has CDR1 LGHNA and CDR2 YNFKEQ. The CDR3: CASSPPGGNTEAFF. As DNA, the CDR3 is TGTGCCAGCAGCCCCCCGGGGGGCAACACTGAAGCTTTCTTT.

This clonotype was recorded a few times. The V and J genes are TRBV6-2 or TRBV6-3 and TRBJ1-6, with D perhaps TRBD1 (5 bases). CDR3 length: 14 amino acids. V dropped 6 bases and J dropped 6 bases, with 12 bases sitting between them. The germline gives CDR1 MNHEY, CDR2 SVGEGT. Here the CDR3 reads CASSQGIFNSPLHF. The CDR3 nucleotides read TGTGCCAGCAGCCAGGGTATTTTTAATTCACCCCTCCACTTT.

The chain links TRBV10-3 to TRBJ1-5; D is uncertain. V gave up 10 bases and J gave up 0 bases, with 13 bases separating them. The CDR3 spans 14 residues. CDR1 and CDR2 (germline): ENHRY, SYGVKD. The CDR3 reads CASIKGYSNQPQHF. In nucleotides, the CDR3 is TGTGCCAGCATTAAGGGATATAGCAATCAGCCCCAGCATTTT.

The V and J genes are TRBV11-1 and TRBJ2-7; 11 bases map to TRBD2. The closer fit of TRBJ2-1 to the DNA end suggests the J call may be wrong. The germline CDR1 and CDR2 sequences are SGHAT and FQDESV (reference sequence). This CDR3 has 16 amino acids. The CDR3 region has the DNA TGTGCCAGCAGCTTTCTTAGCGGGAGGGCCTCCAATGAGCAGTTCTTC. This translates into CASSFLSGRASNEQFF.